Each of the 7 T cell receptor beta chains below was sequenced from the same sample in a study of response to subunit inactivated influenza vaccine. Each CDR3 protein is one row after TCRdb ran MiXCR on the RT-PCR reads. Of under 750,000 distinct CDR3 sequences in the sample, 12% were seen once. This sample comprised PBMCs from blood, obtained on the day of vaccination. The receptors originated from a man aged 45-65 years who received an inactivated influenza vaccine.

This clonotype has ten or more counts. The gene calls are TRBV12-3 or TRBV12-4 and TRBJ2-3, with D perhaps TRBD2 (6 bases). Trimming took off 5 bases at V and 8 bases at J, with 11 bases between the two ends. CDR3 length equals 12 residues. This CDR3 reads CASSAEGLTQYF. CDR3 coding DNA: TGTGCCAGCAGTGCGGAGGGGCTTACGCAGTATTTT.

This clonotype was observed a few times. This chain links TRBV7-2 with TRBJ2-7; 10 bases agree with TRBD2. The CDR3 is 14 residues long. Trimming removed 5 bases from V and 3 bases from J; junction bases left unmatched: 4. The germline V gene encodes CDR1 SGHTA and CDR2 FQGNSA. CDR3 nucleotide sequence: TGTGCCAGCAGCCCCGCTAGCGGGGGCTACGAGCAGTACTTC. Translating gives CASSPASGGYEQYF. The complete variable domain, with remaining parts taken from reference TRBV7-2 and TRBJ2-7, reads GAGVSQSPSNKVTEKGKDVELRCDPISGHTALYWYRQSLGQGLEFLIYFQGNSAPDKSGLPSDRFSAERTGGSVSTLTIQRTQQEDSAVYLCASSPASGGYEQYFGPGTRLTVT.

CDR3 protein: CASTMTLNTEAFF. Here the CDR3 DNA reads TGCGCCAGCACCATGACACTGAACACTGAAGCTTTCTTT. The V gene is TRBV5-1, the J gene TRBJ1-1; D uncertain. Between the trimmed V and J ends, which lost 6 bases and 0 bases, there was a span of 9 bases. Germline loops: CDR1 SGHRS, CDR2 YFSETQ. There are 13 residues in the CDR3.

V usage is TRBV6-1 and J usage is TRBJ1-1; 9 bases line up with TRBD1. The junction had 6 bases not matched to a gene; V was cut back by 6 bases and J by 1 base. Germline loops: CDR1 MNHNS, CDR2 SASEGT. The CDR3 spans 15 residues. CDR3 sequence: CASSDRGYRNTEAFF. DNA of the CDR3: TGTGCCAGCAGCGACAGGGGGTATAGGAACACTGAAGCTTTCTTT.

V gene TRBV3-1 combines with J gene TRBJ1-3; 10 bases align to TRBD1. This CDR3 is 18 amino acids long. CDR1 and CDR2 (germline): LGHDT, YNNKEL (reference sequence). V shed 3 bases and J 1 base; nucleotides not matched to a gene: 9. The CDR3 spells CASSHQGQGTISGNTIYF. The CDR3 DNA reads TGTGCCAGCAGCCACCAGGGACAGGGGACGATTTCTGGAAACACCATATATTTT.

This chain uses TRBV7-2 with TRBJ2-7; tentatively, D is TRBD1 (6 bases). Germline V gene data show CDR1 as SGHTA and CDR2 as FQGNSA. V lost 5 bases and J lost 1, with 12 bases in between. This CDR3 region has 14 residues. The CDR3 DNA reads TGTGCCAGCAGCAAGCAACAGGGTTCCTACGAGCAGTACTTC. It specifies CASSKQQGSYEQYF. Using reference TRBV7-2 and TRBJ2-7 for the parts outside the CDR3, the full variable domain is GAGVSQSPSNKVTEKGKDVELRCDPISGHTALYWYRQSLGQGLEFLIYFQGNSAPDKSGLPSDRFSAERTGGSVSTLTIQRTQQEDSAVYLCASSKQQGSYEQYFGPGTRLTVT.

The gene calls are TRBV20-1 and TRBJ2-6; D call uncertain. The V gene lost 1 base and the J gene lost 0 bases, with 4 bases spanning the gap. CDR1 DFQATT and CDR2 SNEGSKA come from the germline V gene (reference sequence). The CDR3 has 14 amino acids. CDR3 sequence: CSARGSSGANVLTF. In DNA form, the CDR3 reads TGCAGTGCTAGAGGGAGCTCTGGGGCCAACGTCCTGACTTTC.